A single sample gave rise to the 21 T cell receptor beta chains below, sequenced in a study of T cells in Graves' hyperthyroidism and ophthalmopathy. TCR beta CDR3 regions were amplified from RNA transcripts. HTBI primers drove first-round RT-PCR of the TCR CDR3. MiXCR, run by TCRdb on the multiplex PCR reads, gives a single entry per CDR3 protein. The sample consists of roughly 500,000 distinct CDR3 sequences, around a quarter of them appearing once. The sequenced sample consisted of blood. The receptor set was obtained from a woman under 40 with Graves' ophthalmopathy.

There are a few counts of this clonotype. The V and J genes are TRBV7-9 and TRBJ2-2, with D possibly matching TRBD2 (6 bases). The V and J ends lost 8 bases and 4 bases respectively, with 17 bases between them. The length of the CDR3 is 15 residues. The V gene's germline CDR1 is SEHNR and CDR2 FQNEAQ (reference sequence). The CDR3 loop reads CASLLGVGGTGELFF. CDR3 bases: TGTGCCAGCCTCCTAGGGGTCGGGGGCACCGGGGAGCTGTTTTTT.

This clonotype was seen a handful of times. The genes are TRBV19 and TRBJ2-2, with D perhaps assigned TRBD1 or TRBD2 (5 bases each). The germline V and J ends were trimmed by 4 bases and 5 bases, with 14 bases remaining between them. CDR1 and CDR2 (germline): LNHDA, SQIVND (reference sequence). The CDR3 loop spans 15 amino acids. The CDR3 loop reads CASSNGAFVTGELFF. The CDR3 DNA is TGTGCCAGTAGTAACGGGGCTTTCGTGACCGGGGAGCTGTTTTTT.

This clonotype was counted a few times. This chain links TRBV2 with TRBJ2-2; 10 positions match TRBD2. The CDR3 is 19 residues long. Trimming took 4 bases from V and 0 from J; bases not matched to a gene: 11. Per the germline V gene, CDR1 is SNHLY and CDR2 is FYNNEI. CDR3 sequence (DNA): TGTGCCAGCAGTGTACTAGCGGGACCCGGGGCCCCGAACACCGGGGAGCTGTTTTTT. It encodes CASSVLAGPGAPNTGELFF.

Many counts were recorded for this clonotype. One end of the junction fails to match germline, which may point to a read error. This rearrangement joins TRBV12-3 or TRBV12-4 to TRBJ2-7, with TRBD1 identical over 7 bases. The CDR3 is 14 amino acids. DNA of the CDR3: TGTGCCAGCAGTTTGGTGGGACAGAGCTACGAGCGGTACTTC. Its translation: CASSLVGQSYERYF.

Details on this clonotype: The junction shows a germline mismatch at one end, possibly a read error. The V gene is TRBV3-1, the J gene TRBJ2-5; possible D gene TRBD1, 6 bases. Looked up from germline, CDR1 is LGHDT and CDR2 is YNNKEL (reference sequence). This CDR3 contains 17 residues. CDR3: CASSQVRDTLYQETLYF. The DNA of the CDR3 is TGTGCCAGCAGCCAAGTCCGGGACACCTTGTACCAAGAGACCCTGTACTTC.

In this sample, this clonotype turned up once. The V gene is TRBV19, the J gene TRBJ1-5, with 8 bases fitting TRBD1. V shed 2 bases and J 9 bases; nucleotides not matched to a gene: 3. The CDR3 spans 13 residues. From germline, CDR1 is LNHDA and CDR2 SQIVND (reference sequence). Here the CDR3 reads CASSITGGGPQHF. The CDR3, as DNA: TGTGCCAGTAGTATAACAGGGGGAGGGCCCCAGCATTTT.

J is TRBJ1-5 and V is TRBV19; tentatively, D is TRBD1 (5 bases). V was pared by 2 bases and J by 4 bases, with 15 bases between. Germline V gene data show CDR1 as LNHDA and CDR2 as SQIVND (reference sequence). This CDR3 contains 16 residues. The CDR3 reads CASSISQGGINQPQHF. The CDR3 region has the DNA TGTGCCAGTAGTATATCCCAGGGTGGGATTAATCAGCCCCAGCATTTT.

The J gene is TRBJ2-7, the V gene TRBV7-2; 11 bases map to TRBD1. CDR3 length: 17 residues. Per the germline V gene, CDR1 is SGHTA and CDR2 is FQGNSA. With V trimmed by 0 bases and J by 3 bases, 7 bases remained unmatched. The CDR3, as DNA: TGTGCCAGCAGCTTAGCTTTGGGACAGGGGGTCAACTACGAGCAGTACTTC. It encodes CASSLALGQGVNYEQYF.

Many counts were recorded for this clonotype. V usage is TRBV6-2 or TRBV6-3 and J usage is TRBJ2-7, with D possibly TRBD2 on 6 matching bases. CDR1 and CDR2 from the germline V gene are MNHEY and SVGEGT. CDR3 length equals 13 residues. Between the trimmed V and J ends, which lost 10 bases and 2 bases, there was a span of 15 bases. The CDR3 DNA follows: TGTGCCACCCTGGAAGCGGGTGCCTACGAGCAGTACTTC. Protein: CATLEAGAYEQYF.

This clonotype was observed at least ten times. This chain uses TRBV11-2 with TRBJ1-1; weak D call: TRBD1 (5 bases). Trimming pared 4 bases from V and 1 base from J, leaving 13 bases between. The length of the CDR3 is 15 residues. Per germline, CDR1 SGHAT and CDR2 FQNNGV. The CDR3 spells CASSYVRDGNTEAFF. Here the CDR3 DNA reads TGTGCCAGCAGCTACGTCCGGGACGGGAACACTGAAGCTTTCTTT. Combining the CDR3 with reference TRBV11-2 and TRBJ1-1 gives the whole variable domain EAGVAQSPRYKIIEKRQSVAFWCNPISGHATLYWYQQILGQGPKLLIQFQNNGVVDDSQLPKDRFSAERLKGVDSTLKIQPAKLEDSAVYLCASSYVRDGNTEAFFGQGTRLTVV.

CDR3 DNA sequence: TGTGCCAGCAGTTACAGAGGGCTATGGGGCTACACCTTC. Encoded protein: CASSYRGLWGYTF. The J gene is TRBJ1-2, the V gene TRBV6-5; D uncertain. The V end was cut by 2 bases, the J end by 8 bases, with 12 bases between. Germline V gene sequence: CDR1 MNHEY, CDR2 SVGAGI. The CDR3 extends over 13 amino acids.

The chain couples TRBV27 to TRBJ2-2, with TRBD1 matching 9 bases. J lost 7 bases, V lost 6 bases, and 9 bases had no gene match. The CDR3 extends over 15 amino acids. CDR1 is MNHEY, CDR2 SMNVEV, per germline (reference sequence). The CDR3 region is CASRNGGQGIGELFF. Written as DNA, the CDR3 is TGTGCCAGCAGAAACGGGGGACAGGGCATCGGGGAGCTGTTTTTT.

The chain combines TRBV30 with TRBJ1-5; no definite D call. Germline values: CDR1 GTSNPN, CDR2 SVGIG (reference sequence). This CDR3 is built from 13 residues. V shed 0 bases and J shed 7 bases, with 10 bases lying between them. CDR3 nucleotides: TGTGCCTGGAGTGTCTATGAGGGACAGCCCCAGCATTTT. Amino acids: CAWSVYEGQPQHF. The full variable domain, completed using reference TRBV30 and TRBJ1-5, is SQTIHQWPATLVQPVGSPLSLECTVEGTSNPNLYWYRQAAGRGLQLLFYSVGIGQISSEVPQNLSASRPQDRQFILSSKKLLLSDSGFYLCAWSVYEGQPQHFGDGTRLSIL.

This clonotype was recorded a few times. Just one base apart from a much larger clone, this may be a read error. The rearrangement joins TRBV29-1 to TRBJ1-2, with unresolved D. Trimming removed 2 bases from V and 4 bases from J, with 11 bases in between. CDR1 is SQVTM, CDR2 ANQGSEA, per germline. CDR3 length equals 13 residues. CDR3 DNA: TGCAGCGTTGAACTGGGGTCAAGCTATGGCTACACCTTC. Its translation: CSVELGSSYGYTF. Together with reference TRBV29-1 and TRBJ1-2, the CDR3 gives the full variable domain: SAVISQKPSRDICQRGTSLTIQCQVDSQVTMMFWYRQQPGQSLTLIATANQGSEATYESGFVIDKFPISRPNLTFSTLTVSNMSPEDSSIYLCSVELGSSYGYTFGSGTRLTVV.

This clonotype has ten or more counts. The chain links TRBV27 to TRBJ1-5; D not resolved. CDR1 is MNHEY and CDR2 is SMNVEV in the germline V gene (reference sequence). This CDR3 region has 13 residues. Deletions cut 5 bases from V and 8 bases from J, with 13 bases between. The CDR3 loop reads CASSDEIGKPQHF. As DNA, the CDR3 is TGTGCCAGCAGTGACGAGATAGGGAAGCCCCAGCATTTT.

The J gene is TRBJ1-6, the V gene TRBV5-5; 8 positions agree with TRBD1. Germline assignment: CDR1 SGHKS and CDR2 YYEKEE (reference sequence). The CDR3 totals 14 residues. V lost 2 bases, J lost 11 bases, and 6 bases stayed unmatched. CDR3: CASSFDRGSPPLHF. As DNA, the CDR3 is TGTGCCAGCAGCTTTGACAGGGGCTCTCCACCCCTCCACTTT.

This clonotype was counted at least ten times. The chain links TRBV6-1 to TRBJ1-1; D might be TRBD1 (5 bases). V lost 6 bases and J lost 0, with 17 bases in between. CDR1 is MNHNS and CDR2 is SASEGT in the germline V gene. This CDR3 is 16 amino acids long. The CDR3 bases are TGTGCCAGCAGGAATACCGCGCAGGGCCTGAACACTGAAGCTTTCTTT. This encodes CASRNTAQGLNTEAFF.

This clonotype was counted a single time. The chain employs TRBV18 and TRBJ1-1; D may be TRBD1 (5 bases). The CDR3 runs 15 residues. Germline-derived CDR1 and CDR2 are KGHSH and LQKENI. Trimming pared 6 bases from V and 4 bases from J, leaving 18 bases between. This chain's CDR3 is CASSLGATRGTEAFF. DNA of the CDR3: TGTGCCAGCTCGCTAGGGGCCACCCGGGGCACTGAAGCTTTCTTT.

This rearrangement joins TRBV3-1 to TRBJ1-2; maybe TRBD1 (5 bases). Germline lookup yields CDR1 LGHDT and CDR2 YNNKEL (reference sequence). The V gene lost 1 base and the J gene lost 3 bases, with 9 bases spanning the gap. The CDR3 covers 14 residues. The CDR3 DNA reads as TGTGCCAGCAGCCAAGTCCAGGGCCACTATGGCTACACCTTC. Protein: CASSQVQGHYGYTF. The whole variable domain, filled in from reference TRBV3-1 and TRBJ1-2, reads DTAVSQTPKYLVTQMGNDKSIKCEQNLGHDTMYWYKQDSKKFLKIMFSYNNKELIINETVPNRFSPKSPDKAHLNLHINSLELGDSAVYFCASSQVQGHYGYTFGSGTRLTVV.

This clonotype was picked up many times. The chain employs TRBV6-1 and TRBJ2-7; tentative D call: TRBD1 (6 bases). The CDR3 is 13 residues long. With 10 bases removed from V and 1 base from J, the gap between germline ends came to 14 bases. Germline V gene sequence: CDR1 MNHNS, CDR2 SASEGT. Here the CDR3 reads CATRDTLSYEQYF. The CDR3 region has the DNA TGTGCCACCCGGGACACACTTTCCTACGAGCAGTACTTC.

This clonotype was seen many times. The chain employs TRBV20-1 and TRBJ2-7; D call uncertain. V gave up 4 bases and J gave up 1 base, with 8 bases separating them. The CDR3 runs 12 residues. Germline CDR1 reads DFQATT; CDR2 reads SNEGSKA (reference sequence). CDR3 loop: CSATGNSYEQYF. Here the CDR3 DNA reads TGCAGTGCTACGGGCAATTCCTACGAGCAGTACTTC.